Below are 19 T cell receptor delta chains sequenced from a single sample in a study of γδ T cells in repeated Plasmodium falciparum infection. TCRdb re-called the multiplex PCR reads through CATT. The repertoire has 75,000 to 100,000 delta-chain clones, approximately 1.4% of them found once; the top ten carry approximately 10%. Gammadelta T cells were flow-sorted from PBMC into Vgamma9/Vdelta2+ and Vdelta2-negative populations for bulk analysis. Sequencing used gamma-delta T cells from blood. These receptors came from a pool of human donors (malaria-infected and uninfected, not separated).

This clone was seen a handful of times. V gene TRDV1 combines with J gene TRDJ1; 8 nucleotides agree with TRDD3. Matching the DNA to germline supplied the J gene, which TCRdb does not give. The J segment lost 2 bases and the V segment lost 3 bases, leaving 29 bases of the junction unmatched. In germline, CDR1 is TSWWSYY, CDR2 QGS. This CDR3 has 23 residues. Written as DNA, the CDR3 is TGTGCTCTTGGGGAGCCATTTCTTCCTTATTACTGGGGGCCCCGGGGACGGACCGATAAACTCATCTTT. This sequence encodes CALGEPFLPYYWGPRGRTDKLIF.

About this clone itself: TCRdb assigns this DNA the protein of a much larger clone, which departs from its translation at residue 8; this likely reflects a read error, and the protein shown comes from translating the DNA. The J gene is TRDJ1, the V gene TRDV2; TRDD3 is a possible D gene (5 bases). In the absence of a J gene in TCRdb, the DNA was matched to germline to assign it here. Per the germline V gene, CDR1 is GEAIGNYY and CDR2 is EKD. The CDR3 spans 17 residues. Trimming stripped 0 bases from V and 0 bases from J, with 16 bases between. The CDR3 here is CACDTGFRGPYTDKLIF. For the CDR3, the DNA is TGTGCCTGTGACACCGGTTTTAGGGGACCGTACACCGATAAACTCATCTTT.

This clone was counted only a few times. TCRdb records a much larger clone's protein for this DNA, with a difference at residue 10 that likely arises from a read error; the protein given is the translation of the DNA. The gene calls are TRDV2 and TRDJ1; 9 bases are a match to TRDD3. Matching the DNA to germline supplied the J gene, which TCRdb does not give. CDR1 GEAIGNYY and CDR2 EKD come from the germline V gene. The CDR3 runs 19 residues. J lost 7 bases, V lost 0 bases, and 20 bases had no gene match. CDR3 coding DNA: TGTGCCTGTGACACCGTAGTCCCGACGCATGACGGGGATACGACTAAACTCATCTTT. Translation: CACDTVVPTHDGDTTKLIF.

As for this clone: TCRdb pairs this DNA with a much larger clone's protein that differs at residue 3, likely a read error; the protein shown was translated from the DNA. The chain uses TRDV1 and TRDJ1, with D possibly TRDD3 on 5 matching bases. The CDR3 extends over 13 amino acids. CDR1 and CDR2 (germline): TSWWSYY, QGS. CDR3 bases: TGTGCTATTGGGGAACTCTTGTCTCAAAAACTCATCTTT. Translation: CAIGELLSQKLIF.

As concerns this clone: The protein held in TCRdb is that of a much larger clone and does not match this DNA's translation at residue 13, likely because of a read error; the protein shown is translated from the DNA. V and J are TRDV1 and TRDJ1; D perhaps matches TRDD3 (6 bases). The CDR3 consists of 18 residues. Germline V CDR1 and CDR2: TSWWSYY, QGS. V gave up 3 bases and J gave up 3 bases, with 23 bases separating them. CDR3 sequence: CALGELRGRRGQADKLIF. The DNA of the CDR3 is TGTGCTCTTGGGGAGCTCCGGGGGAGACGAGGACAGGCCGATAAACTCATCTTT.

A note on this clone: This likely traces to a read error, being one base from a far larger clone. The identical CDR3 is also encoded by other nucleotide sequences in the sample. V usage is TRDV2 and J usage is TRDJ1; 13 bases match TRDD3. TCRdb leaves out the J gene; it was filled in here by matching the DNA to germline. The CDR3 is made up of 21 amino acids. Germline values: CDR1 GEAIGNYY, CDR2 EKD. Trimming took 3 bases from V and 0 from J; bases not matched to a gene: 18. CDR3 residues: CACDPVLGDTRVQSYTDKLIF. The CDR3 coding sequence is TGTGCCTGTGACCCTGTACTGGGGGATACGCGCGTACAGTCTTACACCGATAAACTCATCTTT.

The sample holds a few counts of this clone. TCRdb lists the protein of a much larger clone for this DNA, which differs at residue 12, so this is likely a read error; the protein given here is translated from the DNA itself. No call exists for the J gene, whereas the V gene is TRDV1; the table's D call TRDD3 went unverified against the DNA. The length of the CDR3 is 14 residues. Germline V gene sequence: CDR1 TSWWSYY, CDR2 QGS. The DNA for the CDR3 is TGTGCTCTTGGGATACGCCCCCCCGGCTCCAAACCCATCTTT. This encodes CALGIRPPGSKPIF.

Comment on this clone: The protein recorded in TCRdb matches a much larger clone and deviates from this DNA's translation at residue 10, suggesting a read error; the protein here is obtained by translating the DNA. The genes are TRDV3 and TRDJ1; D possibly corresponds to TRDD2 (5 bases). The CDR3 has 16 amino acids. Trimming stripped 2 bases from V and 1 base from J, with 20 bases between. The germline V gene encodes CDR1 TVYSNPD and CDR2 GDNSRS (reference sequence). The CDR3 loop is CAFLRGVPPFTDKLIF. CDR3 bases: TGTGCCTTTCTCCGAGGGGTTCCTCCTTTCACCGATAAACTCATCTTT.

This clone appeared a few times. This probably arose from a read error, given a far larger clone one base away. Other nucleotide sequences from this sample produce the same CDR3. V usage is TRDV2 and J usage is TRDJ1, with 11 nucleotides matching TRDD3. TCRdb carries no J gene annotation; the J gene was assigned here by matching the DNA with germline. The CDR3 has 21 amino acids. The germline CDR1 and CDR2 sequences are GEAIGNYY and EKD. CDR3 coding DNA: TGTGCTTGTGACACCGCAAGCCCCTTGGGGGATACGAGCTCGTGCACCGATAAACTCATCTTT. It codes for CACDTASPLGDTSSCTDKLIF.

Points on this clone: A far bigger clonotype differs at one base, so this is likely a read error. The identical CDR3 is also encoded by other nucleotide sequences in the sample. The chain couples TRDV2 to TRDJ1; 9 bases agree with TRDD3. TCRdb records no J gene; here it was assigned by comparing the DNA to germline. Germline CDR1 is GEAIGNYY and CDR2 is EKD. This CDR3 contains 18 residues. Unmatched junction bases numbered 16, after V lost 6 bases and J lost 0 bases. This CDR3 is CACRPFSTGGLYTDKLIF. In nucleotides, the CDR3 is TGTGCCTGTCGTCCTTTCTCGACTGGGGGACTTTACACCGATAAACTCATCTTT.

This clone was seen a handful of times. The TCRdb protein comes from a much larger clone and disagrees with this DNA's translation at residue 10, likely due to a read error; the protein given here is derived from the DNA. This chain uses TRDV1 with TRDJ1; 12 bases line up with TRDD3. This CDR3 contains 23 residues. Germline V gene lookup returns CDR1 TSWWSYY and CDR2 QGS. Trimming removed 5 bases from V and 2 bases from J; junction bases left unmatched: 27. The CDR3 nucleotides are TGTGCTCTTGGGAGAAGGGTAGTTACCCTAAAACTGGGGGATACTCCCAGTACCGATAAACTCATCTTT. Translated, it gives CALGRRVVTLKLGDTPSTDKLIF.

This clone came up many times. This chain uses TRDV2 with TRDJ1; 13 nucleotides align to TRDD3. TCRdb supplies no J gene; here it was assigned by aligning the nucleotide sequence to germline. V lost 0 bases, J lost 6 bases, and 15 bases stayed unmatched. CDR1 GEAIGNYY and CDR2 EKD come from the germline V gene. This CDR3 has 19 amino acids. As DNA, the CDR3 is TGTGCCTGTGACACCATACTGGGGGATACGCGGGAGGTAGTCCATAAACTCATCTTT. It codes for CACDTILGDTREVVHKLIF.

This clone was detected many times. A far bigger clonotype differs at one base, so this is likely a read error. Other DNA sequences in the sample encode the same CDR3. The chain uses TRDV1 and TRDJ1, with D perhaps TRDD3 (5 bases). Matching the DNA to germline supplied the J gene, which TCRdb does not give. V shed 0 bases and J shed 0 bases, with 29 bases lying between them. Germline CDR1 and CDR2: TSWWSYY and QGS. The CDR3 covers 22 residues. This CDR3 reads CALGELNAPKAAIRGYTDKLIF. As DNA, the CDR3 is TGTGCTCTTGGGGAACTGAACGCCCCCAAGGCAGCTATACGAGGATACACCGATAAACTCATCTTT.

This clone has just a few counts. With a far larger clone one base away, a read error is the likely cause. Within the sample, other DNA sequences also encode this same CDR3. The V call is TRDV2, the J call TRDJ3; 8 bases map to TRDD3. The CDR3 is made up of 19 amino acids. Looked up from germline, CDR1 is GEAIGNYY and CDR2 is EKD. After removal of 1 base from V and 0 bases from J, the junction contained 7 bases not matched to a gene. The CDR3, as DNA: TGTGCCTGTGACACTGGGGGATTCGGTAGCTCCTGGGACACCCGACAGATGTTTTTC. Translated, it gives CACDTGGFGSSWDTRQMFF.

This clone was counted only a few times. A far larger clone lies a single base away; this is likely a read error. The same CDR3 is also encoded by other DNA sequences in this sample. V is TRDV2 and J is TRDJ3; possible D gene TRDD3, 6 bases. Because TCRdb records no J gene, it was assigned here through a match of the DNA to germline. The germline gives CDR1 GEAIGNYY, CDR2 EKD. The CDR3 is made up of 21 amino acids. V gave up 1 base and J gave up 0 bases, with 21 bases separating them. CDR3 bases: TGTGCCTGTGACACGGTGCTGGGGTCACCTCCTAGCTCCTGGGACACCCGACAGATGTTTTTC. Encoded protein: CACDTVLGSPPSSWDTRQMFF.

Worth noting for this clone: The TCRdb record carries a much larger clone's protein, which differs from this DNA's translation at residue 8; a read error is the likely cause, and the protein listed here is the DNA translation. The chain joins TRDV2 to TRDJ1, with TRDD3 matching 8 bases. CDR3 length equals 16 residues. V was clipped by 3 bases and J by 4 bases; unmatched bases: 12. The germline V gene encodes CDR1 GEAIGNYY and CDR2 EKD. The CDR3 sequence: CACDPVSRGYNDKLIF. Written as DNA, the CDR3 is TGTGCCTGTGACCCTGTCTCTAGGGGATACAACGATAAACTCATCTTT.

This clone has more than one count but fewer than ten. This DNA's translation differs at residue 6 from TCRdb's protein, which comes from a much larger clone; a read error is likely, and the protein shown is translated from the DNA. This chain uses TRDV1 with TRDJ1; D gene uncertain. The CDR3 is made up of 18 amino acids. Germline lookup yields CDR1 TSWWSYY and CDR2 QGS. The V and J ends lost 3 bases and 0 bases respectively, with 20 bases between them. CDR3 nucleotides: TGTGCTCTTGGGGATTCCGGCAGGGCTGTCCCGTACACCGATAAACTCATCTTT. It codes for CALGDSGRAVPYTDKLIF.

In regard to this clone: For this DNA, TCRdb reports the protein of a much larger clone, which diverges at residue 17, most likely from a read error; the protein presented here is translated directly from the DNA. The J gene went uncalled, whereas the V gene is TRDV2; the D call in the table, TRDD3, was not verified against the DNA. CDR3 length equals 19 residues. The germline gives CDR1 GEAIGNYY, CDR2 EKD. Here the CDR3 DNA reads TGTGCCTGTGACAGGGGTTACCTGGGGGTCCCTCCTTTGACAGCACAACCCTTCTTT. Its translation is CACDRGYLGVPPLTAQPFF.

In the case of this clone: It differs at one base from a far larger clone, so likely a read error. Other DNA sequences in this sample translate to the same CDR3. The chain joins TRDV1 to TRDJ1; the D gene is possibly TRDD3 (6 bases). The J gene, not given by TCRdb, was assigned here from a germline match of the nucleotide sequence. Trimming pared 1 base from V and 0 bases from J, leaving 21 bases between. Germline CDR1 TSWWSYY, CDR2 QGS. CDR3 length equals 19 residues. The CDR3 loop reads CALGERHGGVLSYTDKLIF. CDR3 in DNA: TGTGCTCTTGGGGAACGCCATGGGGGGGTACTGTCTTACACCGATAAACTCATCTTT.